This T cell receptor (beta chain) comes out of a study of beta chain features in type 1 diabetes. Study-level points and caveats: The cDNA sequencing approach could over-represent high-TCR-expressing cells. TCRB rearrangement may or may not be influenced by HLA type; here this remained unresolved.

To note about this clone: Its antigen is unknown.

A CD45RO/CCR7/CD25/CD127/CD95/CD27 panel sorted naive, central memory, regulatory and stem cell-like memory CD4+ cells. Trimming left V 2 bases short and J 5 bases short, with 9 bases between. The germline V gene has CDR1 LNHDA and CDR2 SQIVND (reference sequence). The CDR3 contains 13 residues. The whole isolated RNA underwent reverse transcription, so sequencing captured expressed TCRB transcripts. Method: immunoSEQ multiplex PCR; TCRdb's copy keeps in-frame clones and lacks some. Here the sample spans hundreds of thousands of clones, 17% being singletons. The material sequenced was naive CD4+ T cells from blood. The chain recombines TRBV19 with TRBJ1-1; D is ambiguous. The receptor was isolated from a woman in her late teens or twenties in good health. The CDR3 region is CASSIRMGTEAFF. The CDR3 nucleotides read TGTGCCAGTAGTATAAGGATGGGAACTGAAGCTTTCTTT.